Sequencing of this T cell receptor (beta chain) was carried out in a study of blood T cells in healthy people across ages. Study-wide findings and caveats: Investigators viewed diversity estimates from one million T cells as underestimates, the study reported. No conclusive comparison of naive versus antigen-experienced cells was possible with unsorted PBMCs. With age, beta diversity per million T cells declined roughly linearly, significantly by 35 to 40.

The germline gives CDR1 MDHEN, CDR2 SYDVKM. The CDR3 is 12 residues long. The authors ran a second PCR of roughly 6 to 12 cycles using a sample-barcoded 5' primer and a J-beta primer mix. Sequencing yielded, for each sample, at least 2.5 million paired-end reads carrying CDR3. TCRdb reprocessed the 5' RACE reads via MiXCR and lists one record per CDR3 protein. The sample shows hundreds of thousands of distinct CDR3 sequences, over 40% of them seen only once. This clonotype was seen a handful of times. The antigen remains unidentified. The chain carries TRBV28 and TRBJ1-2; D possibly corresponds to TRBD1 (5 bases). Sequencing was done on a sample of blood. The receptor comes from an elderly woman in good health. In DNA form, the CDR3 reads TGTGTCGCAACCTCAGGGCCCCGGGGCTACACCTTC. Protein product: CVATSGPRGYTF.